These T cell receptor beta chains were read from a single sample in a study of T cell responses to AZD1222 COVID-19 vaccine. Generated by immunoSEQ multiplex PCR, the TCRdb table keeps only in-frame clones and is missing some. This table has some 25,000 clones, approximately 85% appearing once. Sequences were derived from peripheral blood, sampled 28 days after the second AZD1222 dose. Receptors originate from an adult who received the AZD1222 COVID-19 vaccine. CDR3s include the opening cysteine and the closing phenylalanine or tryptophan. Fields, in order: J gene, V gene, clone size, D gene, CDR3 protein, CDR3 DNA. D genes are given only for firm matches. Only some rows state a clone size, as once, few, many or a class for expanded clones.

>TRBJ2-7|TRBV19|medium-sized|.
CASSPGARGYEQYF
TGTGCCAGTAGTCCCGGGGCCCGGGGGTACGAGCAGTACTTC
>TRBJ2-2|TRBV5-3|.|TRBD2
CARSLSGTSGGDTGELFF
TGTGCCAGAAGCTTAAGCGGGACTAGCGGGGGAGACACCGGGGAGCTGTTTTTT
>TRBJ1-2|TRBV19|.|TRBD1
CASRTGGGYGYTF
TGTGCCAGTAGAACAGGGGGCGGTTATGGCTACACCTTC
>TRBJ2-2|TRBV3-1/TRBV3-2|.|.
CASSQLGLTNTGELFF
TGTGCCAGCAGCCAACTCGGACTTACGAACACCGGGGAGCTGTTTTTT
>TRBJ1-1|TRBV7-2|.|.
CASSKARVDTEAFF
TGTGCCAGCAGCAAAGCCAGGGTCGACACTGAAGCTTTCTTT
>TRBJ1-1|TRBV28|.|.
CASRYGMNTEAFF
TGTGCCAGCAGATACGGAATGAACACTGAAGCTTTCTTT
>TRBJ2-2|TRBV19|.|TRBD1
CASTQTGATGELFF
TGTGCCAGTACCCAGACAGGGGCAACCGGGGAGCTGTTTTTT
>TRBJ2-2|TRBV19|.|.
CASSINGVGRGVTGELFF
TGTGCCAGTAGTATTAACGGGGTGGGCAGGGGAGTCACCGGGGAGCTGTTTTTT
>TRBJ2-3|TRBV19|.|TRBD1
CASKQGAGDTQYF
TGTGCCAGCAAACAGGGGGCGGGGGATACGCAGTATTTT
>TRBJ2-2|TRBV7-2|.|TRBD2
CASSLLAGGTGELFF
TGTGCCAGCAGCTTGCTAGCGGGGGGGACCGGGGAGCTGTTTTTT
>TRBJ2-3|TRBV5-1|.|.
CASRQRDTQYF
TGCGCCAGCCGCCAGAGGGATACGCAGTATTTT
>TRBJ2-5|TRBV6-6|once|TRBD2
CASSPPLAGGERTQYF
TGTGCCAGCAGCCCCCCATTAGCGGGGGGGGAGCGGACCCAGTACTTC
>TRBJ2-5|TRBV5-4|.|.
CASSSTGEGTQYF
TGTGCCAGCAGCAGTACAGGGGAGGGGACCCAGTACTTC
>TRBJ2-3|TRBV7-9|.|TRBD2
CASSLEAGVTDTQYF
TGTGCCAGCAGCTTAGAAGCGGGGGTGACAGATACGCAGTATTTT
>TRBJ1-3|TRBV20-1|.|.
CSASRGYSSGNTIYF
TGCAGTGCTAGTAGAGGTTACTCCTCTGGAAACACCATATATTTT
>TRBJ1-2|TRBV24-1|once|.
CATSPPGSNYGYTF
TGTGCCACCAGCCCCCCGGGATCTAACTATGGCTACACCTTC
>TRBJ2-2|TRBV2|.|.
CASLGQYTGELFF
TGTGCCAGCTTGGGACAATACACCGGGGAGCTGTTTTTT
>TRBJ1-3|TRBV6-5|.|.
CASSPRGATGNTIYF
TGTGCCAGCAGTCCGCGGGGGGCGACTGGAAACACCATATATTTT
>TRBJ2-7|TRBV28|.|TRBD1
CASSLTQGDSYEQYF
TGTGCCAGCAGTTTAACACAGGGGGACTCGTACGAGCAGTACTTC
>TRBJ1-2|TRBV5-1|.|.
CASSQEFGYGYTF
TGCGCCAGCAGCCAAGAGTTCGGATATGGCTACACCTTC
>TRBJ1-2|TRBV7-2|.|.
CASSLYMARGYGYTF
TGTGCCAGCAGCTTATACATGGCGAGGGGCTATGGCTACACCTTC
>TRBJ1-1|TRBV5-1|.|.
CASSPARAGEAFF
TGCGCCAGCAGCCCGGCGAGGGCAGGAGAAGCTTTCTTT
>TRBJ1-2|TRBV28|.|.
CARRRGNMGGGYTF
TGTGCCCGCAGGCGGGGGAACATGGGGGGAGGCTACACCTTC
>TRBJ1-6|TRBV6-5|once|TRBD1
CASTPGQGNSPLHF
TGTGCCAGCACCCCGGGACAGGGTAATTCACCCCTCCACTTT
>TRBJ2-6|TRBV9|.|.
CASSVDPSYSSGANVLTF
TGTGCCAGCAGCGTAGATCCGAGCTACTCTTCTGGGGCCAACGTCCTGACTTTC
>TRBJ2-1|TRBV10-2|.|TRBD2
CASRASGDYNEQFF
TGCGCCAGCCGAGCTAGCGGGGATTACAATGAGCAGTTCTTC
>TRBJ2-3|TRBV28|.|.
CASCGGTVTDTQYF
TGTGCCAGCTGCGGAGGGACAGTTACAGATACGCAGTATTTT
>TRBJ1-1|TRBV4-1|.|TRBD1
CASSHPDRDTTEAFF
TGCGCCAGCAGCCACCCCGACAGGGACACCACTGAAGCTTTCTTT
>TRBJ2-5|TRBV5-1|.|.
CASSLAQGRQTQYF
TGCGCCAGCAGCTTGGCACAGGGTCGGCAGACCCAGTACTTC
>TRBJ1-2|TRBV18|.|.
CASSPGWQGGYGYTF
TGTGCCAGCTCACCCGGCTGGCAGGGAGGCTATGGCTACACCTTC
>TRBJ2-3|TRBV3-1/TRBV3-2|.|.
CASSPEAGYTDTQYF
TGTGCCAGCAGCCCTGAGGCGGGGTACACAGATACGCAGTATTTT
>TRBJ1-5|TRBV7-6|once|.
CASRWGGNQPQHF
TGTGCCAGCCGCTGGGGCGGGAATCAGCCCCAGCATTTT
>TRBJ2-3|TRBV3-1/TRBV3-2|.|TRBD2
CASSQDPAGGLRDTQYF
TGTGCCAGCAGCCAAGATCCAGCGGGGGGCCTGCGGGATACGCAGTATTTT
>TRBJ1-1|TRBV18|once|.
CASSPGVGGINTEAFF
TGTGCCAGCTCACCAGGAGTGGGGGGCATTAACACTGAAGCTTTCTTT
>TRBJ1-2|TRBV4-2|.|.
CASSQAKGESAGYTF
TGTGCCAGCAGCCAAGCGAAGGGGGAATCTGCTGGCTACACCTTC
>TRBJ2-1|TRBV5-5|.|TRBD1
CASLRDSTDNEQFF
TGTGCCAGCCTCCGGGACAGCACAGACAATGAGCAGTTCTTC
>TRBJ2-2|TRBV11-3|.|.
CASNLGTGELFF
TGTGCCAGCAATCTAGGGACCGGGGAGCTGTTTTTT
>TRBJ1-2|TRBV2|once|TRBD1
CASSRTGNPLGGYTF
TGTGCCAGCAGTAGGACAGGGAACCCTCTAGGAGGCTACACCTTC
>TRBJ2-7|TRBV6-2/TRBV6-3|.|.
CASSYSSGTVAYEQYF
TGTGCCAGCAGTTACTCGTCCGGGACGGTTGCCTACGAGCAGTACTTC
>TRBJ1-1|TRBV7-2|.|TRBD1
CASRPGQSPSVF
TGTGCCAGCAGGCCGGGACAGTCACCAAGCGTCTTT
>TRBJ1-1|TRBV20-1|.|.
CSASPQGTAEAFF
TGCAGTGCTAGTCCGCAGGGTACCGCTGAAGCTTTCTTT
>TRBJ2-7|TRBV2|.|TRBD1
CASRGTGGRYYEQYF
TGTGCCAGCAGAGGAACAGGGGGCAGGTACTACGAGCAGTACTTC
>TRBJ1-2|TRBV18|.|TRBD1
CASSPPSRTGTSGYTF
TGTGCCAGCTCACCACCGTCCAGGACAGGGACCTCTGGCTACACCTTC
>TRBJ1-4|TRBV6-5|.|TRBD1
CASSHDRGTREKLFF
TGTGCCAGCAGCCACGACAGGGGAACACGCGAAAAACTGTTTTTT
>TRBJ2-1|TRBV13|.|TRBD2
CASSLRLSGGPNEQFF
TGTGCCAGCAGCTTAAGGCTCTCGGGGGGGCCCAATGAGCAGTTCTTC
>TRBJ2-5|TRBV6-5|.|.
CASTSGSYQETQYF
TGTGCCAGCACTTCGGGATCCTACCAAGAGACCCAGTACTTC
>TRBJ2-2|TRBV7-2|.|TRBD2
CASSDASGGAATGELFF
TGTGCCAGCAGCGACGCTAGCGGGGGGGCCGCCACCGGGGAGCTGTTTTTT
>TRBJ2-1|TRBV7-6|.|TRBD2
CASSSVGGAHPNEQFF
TGTGCCAGCAGCTCAGTCGGGGGGGCTCATCCCAATGAGCAGTTCTTC
>TRBJ2-7|TRBV29-1|.|.
CSVGDGGGGRSYEQYF
TGCAGCGTCGGGGATGGAGGCGGGGGCCGGTCCTACGAGCAGTACTTC
>TRBJ2-2|TRBV29-1|.|TRBD1
CSARTGSNTGELFF
TGCAGCGCACGGACAGGGTCCAACACCGGGGAGCTGTTTTTT
>TRBJ2-7|TRBV21-1|few|.
CASRTWGMTSYEQYF
TGTGCCAGCAGGACCTGGGGCATGACTTCCTACGAGCAGTACTTC
>TRBJ1-1|TRBV5-5|.|.
CASSFEQVNTEAFF
TGTGCCAGCAGCTTCGAACAAGTTAACACTGAAGCTTTCTTT
>TRBJ2-5|TRBV19|.|TRBD1
CASSRGRFETQYF
TGTGCCAGTAGCAGGGGGCGATTCGAGACCCAGTACTTC
>TRBJ2-7|TRBV7-2|.|.
CASSLGGYGEQYF
TGTGCCAGCAGCTTAGGAGGATATGGGGAGCAGTACTTC
>TRBJ1-2|TRBV7-2|once|.
CASSLESRGDPYGYTF
TGTGCCAGCAGCTTAGAGAGCCGGGGCGACCCCTATGGCTACACCTTC